This TCR beta chain was found in a study of T cells in Graves' hyperthyroidism and ophthalmopathy. This clonotype was observed many times. J lost 3 bases, V lost 5 bases, and 17 bases had no gene match. The CDR3 is 18 residues long. Germline values: CDR1 DFQATT, CDR2 SNEGSKA (reference sequence). RNA transcripts served as the template for amplifying TCR beta CDR3 regions. In the first-round RT-PCR of the TCR CDR3, the HTBI primer set was used. TCRdb itself ran the multiplex PCR reads through MiXCR, one entry per CDR3 protein. This table has around 600,000 distinct CDR3 sequences, approximately 15% appearing once.

Sequencing was performed on blood. The source is a woman younger than 30 with Graves' ophthalmopathy. The chain recombines TRBV20-1 with TRBJ2-1, with TRBD2 identical over 9 bases. For the CDR3, the DNA is TGCAGTGCTGCCGCGGGGCTAGCGGGGCCATACCTCTACAATGAGCAGTTCTTC. Encoded protein: CSAAAGLAGPYLYNEQFF.